One and the same sample provided the 14 T cell receptor beta chains below, sequenced in a study of blood T cell repertoires in COVID-19. Clones were sequenced by immunoSEQ multiplex PCR, and TCRdb holds only the in-frame ones, with some missing. The sample records over 100,000 clones, roughly 85% being singletons. Material for sequencing was peripheral blood. Every receptor here comes from a woman aged 55-70 years with acute or convalescent COVID-19.

The rearrangement joins TRBV7-3 to TRBJ2-7, with D possibly TRBD2 on 5 matching bases. This CDR3 has 15 amino acids. Trimming took 0 bases from V and 2 from J, leaving 11 bases between them. CDR1 SGHTA and CDR2 FQGTGA come from the germline V gene. The CDR3 bases are TGTGCCAGCAGCTTAACTGGCGGGCAGACCTACGAGCAGTACTTC. Translated: CASSLTGGQTYEQYF.

This clone was seen once. This chain joins TRBV27 and TRBJ1-2; TRBD1 matches 8 bases. The CDR3 runs to 13 residues. Losses at the gene ends were 3 bases for V and 8 bases for J; bases not matched to a gene: 5. Germline values: CDR1 MNHEY, CDR2 SMNVEV (reference sequence). CDR3 sequence reads: CASSFRTGNGYTF. DNA for the CDR3: TGTGCCAGCAGTTTCAGGACAGGGAACGGCTACACCTTC.

The rearrangement links TRBV27 to TRBJ2-7, with a possible D match to TRBD2 (7 bases). From germline, CDR1 is MNHEY and CDR2 SMNVEV (reference sequence). With 3 bases removed from V and 4 bases from J, the gap between germline ends came to 10 bases. CDR3 length: 13 amino acids. DNA for the CDR3: TGTGCCAGCAGTTTGGGGGGGCTTTACGAGCAGTACTTC. This sequence encodes CASSLGGLYEQYF.

The rearrangement links TRBV23-1 to TRBJ2-6, with TRBD1 matching over 9 bases. TRBV23-1 is an ORF, and what it does is uncertain. The V and J ends lost 6 bases and 3 bases, in that order; junction bases with no gene match: 9. The CDR3 totals 17 residues. The CDR3 bases are TGCGCCAGCAGCTCCGGGACAGGGAAAGGTGGGGCCAACGTCCTGACTTTC. The encoded protein is CASSSGTGKGGANVLTF.

This clone has a handful of counts. The V and J genes are TRBV7-9 and TRBJ1-2; D is uncertain. CDR3 length: 12 residues. Trimming shortened V by 5 bases and J by 6 bases, and 10 bases separated the two germline ends. Germline V CDR1 and CDR2: SEHNR, FQNEAQ (reference sequence). CDR3 region: CASSVGSHGYTF. CDR3 nucleotides: TGTGCCAGCAGCGTCGGGAGTCATGGCTACACCTTC.

In this sample, this clone turned up once. V is TRBV7-9 and J is TRBJ2-3; the D is unclear. The germline V and J ends were trimmed by 1 base and 4 bases, with 9 bases remaining between them. This CDR3 spans 14 amino acids. The germline CDR1 and CDR2 sequences are SEHNR and FQNEAQ (reference sequence). In nucleotides, the CDR3 is TGTGCCAGCAGCTTAGGTGCGCCCCCAGATACGCAGTATTTT. As protein: CASSLGAPPDTQYF.

The chain has TRBV27 and TRBJ2-6; 12 bases match TRBD2. Looked up from germline, CDR1 is MNHEY and CDR2 is SMNVEV (reference sequence). CDR3 size: 17 residues. Losses at the gene ends were 6 bases for V and 0 bases for J; bases not matched to a gene: 3. CDR3 sequence reads: CASRPLAGGSGANVLTF. The CDR3 nucleotides read TGTGCCAGCAGGCCACTAGCGGGGGGCTCTGGGGCCAACGTCCTGACTTTC.

This clone has only one observation. V and J are TRBV5-4 and TRBJ2-7, with TRBD2 identical over 7 bases. Germline CDR1 is SGHNT and CDR2 is YYREEE (reference sequence). The J segment lost 4 bases and the V segment lost 0 bases, leaving 7 bases of the junction unmatched. The CDR3 has 15 amino acids. CDR3 in amino acids: CASSLGGGMGYEQYF. DNA of the CDR3: TGTGCCAGCAGCTTGGGCGGGGGAATGGGGTACGAGCAGTACTTC.

V is TRBV19 and J is TRBJ1-2; D is uncertain. V lost 7 bases, J lost 5 bases, and 17 bases lay in between. Germline-derived CDR1 and CDR2 are LNHDA and SQIVND (reference sequence). CDR3 length: 14 residues. The CDR3 sequence: CASKQSAAGYGYTF. The CDR3 coding sequence is TGTGCCAGTAAACAATCGGCGGCCGGGTATGGCTACACCTTC.

The chain uses TRBV6-1 and TRBJ1-1, with 8 positions matching TRBD1. CDR3 length equals 14 residues. J lost 10 bases, V lost 2 bases, and 9 bases had no gene match. Looked up from germline, CDR1 is MNHNS and CDR2 is SASEGT. The CDR3 DNA reads TGTGCCAGCAGTGAACATTGGCAGGGGGCGACAGCTTTCTTT. It translates to CASSEHWQGATAFF.

V and J are TRBV30 and TRBJ1-4; D is ambiguous. V gave up 4 bases and J gave up 8 bases, with 14 bases separating them. Germline V CDR1 and CDR2: GTSNPN, SVGIG (reference sequence). The CDR3 has 13 amino acids. The CDR3 spells CAWTGQSGEKLFF. CDR3 sequence (DNA): TGTGCCTGGACAGGCCAATCGGGGGAAAAACTGTTTTTT.

This chain uses TRBV7-6 with TRBJ2-7; 13 bases map to TRBD2. CDR3 size: 17 residues. Germline CDR1 reads SGHVS; CDR2 reads FNYEAQ. V gave up 4 bases and J gave up 0 bases; unmatched junction bases: 6. The CDR3 loop is CASSSGGTSGVSYEQYF. Here the CDR3 DNA reads TGTGCCAGCAGCTCTGGTGGGACTAGCGGGGTCTCCTACGAGCAGTACTTC.

The V and J genes are TRBV5-5 and TRBJ2-2; 10 bases agree with TRBD2. Trimming took 0 bases from V and 2 from J; bases not matched to a gene: 1. Germline V gene data show CDR1 as SGHKS and CDR2 as YYEKEE (reference sequence). CDR3 length: 16 amino acids. The chain's CDR3 is CASSLERGGNTGELFF. CDR3 nucleotides: TGTGCCAGCAGCTTGGAGCGGGGGGGAAACACCGGGGAGCTGTTTTTT.

This clone has only one observation. The gene calls are TRBV10-2 and TRBJ2-3, with 9 positions matching TRBD1. Germline V CDR1 and CDR2: WSHSY, SAAADI. The CDR3 extends over 20 amino acids. Trimming took 1 base from V and 2 from J; bases not matched to a gene: 16. In DNA, the CDR3 is TGCGCCAGCAGTGAGTTGGGACAGGGTTATTGGGACTCTAACACAGATACGCAGTATTTT. Protein product: CASSELGQGYWDSNTDTQYF.